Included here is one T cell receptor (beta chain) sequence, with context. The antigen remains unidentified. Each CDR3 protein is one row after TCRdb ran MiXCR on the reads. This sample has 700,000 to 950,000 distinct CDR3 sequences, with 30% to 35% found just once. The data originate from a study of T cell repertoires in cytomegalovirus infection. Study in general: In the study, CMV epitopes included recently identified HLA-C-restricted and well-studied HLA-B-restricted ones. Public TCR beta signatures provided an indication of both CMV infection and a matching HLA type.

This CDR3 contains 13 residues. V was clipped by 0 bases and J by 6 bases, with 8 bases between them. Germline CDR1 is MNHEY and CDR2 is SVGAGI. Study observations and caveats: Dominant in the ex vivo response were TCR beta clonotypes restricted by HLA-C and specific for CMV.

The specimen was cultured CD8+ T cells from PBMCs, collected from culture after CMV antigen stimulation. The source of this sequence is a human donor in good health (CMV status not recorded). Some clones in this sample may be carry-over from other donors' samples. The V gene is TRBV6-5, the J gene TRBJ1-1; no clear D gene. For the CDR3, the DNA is TGTGCCAGCAGTTACTCGAATTTCGCTGAAGCTTTCTTT. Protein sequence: CASSYSNFAEAFF.